This T cell receptor (beta chain) derives from a study of PD-1 blockade in mismatch repair-deficient tumors. Trimming took 1 base from V and 4 from J; bases not matched to a gene: 3. Germline assignment: CDR1 SGHRS and CDR2 YFSETQ. The CDR3 is made up of 15 amino acids. All patients were mismatch repair deficient, assessed by either PCR or immunohistochemistry. Generated by immunoSEQ multiplex PCR, the TCRdb table keeps only in-frame clones and is missing some. The sample has about 24,000 clones; 83% are singletons. This clone was recorded only once. The rearrangement links TRBV5-1 to TRBJ2-1; 9 bases line up with TRBD2. This TCR was recovered from an adult with mismatch repair-deficient cancer. This sample comprised peripheral blood, obtained 12 weeks after starting pembrolizumab. The CDR3 here is CASSLFSGGYNEQFF. Here the CDR3 DNA reads TGCGCCAGCAGCTTGTTTAGCGGGGGATACAATGAGCAGTTCTTC.